This entry features one TCR beta chain sequence. The entry originates in a study of T cells in tuberculosis. The protocol was immunoSEQ multiplex PCR, while the TCRdb copy is restricted to in-frame clones and leaves out a portion. This sample carries some 41,000 clones, approximately 94% of them seen once, and the ten largest clones take about 12%. This TCR came from a donor aged 5 to 30 with latent tuberculosis or without tuberculosis infection. Some clones in this sample may be carry-over from other donors' samples. Sequencing was done on a sample of PBMCs.

Here the CDR3 reads CASSLASTSGAGNTIYF. The CDR3 nucleotides are TGTGCCAGCAGCTTAGCCTCCACATCGGGGGCTGGAAACACCATATATTTT. V usage is TRBV11-2 and J usage is TRBJ1-3, with D possibly being TRBD1 (5 bases). The CDR3 runs 17 residues. Trimming cost V 1 base and J 2 bases, with 15 bases left between them. The germline gives CDR1 SGHAT, CDR2 FQNNGV.